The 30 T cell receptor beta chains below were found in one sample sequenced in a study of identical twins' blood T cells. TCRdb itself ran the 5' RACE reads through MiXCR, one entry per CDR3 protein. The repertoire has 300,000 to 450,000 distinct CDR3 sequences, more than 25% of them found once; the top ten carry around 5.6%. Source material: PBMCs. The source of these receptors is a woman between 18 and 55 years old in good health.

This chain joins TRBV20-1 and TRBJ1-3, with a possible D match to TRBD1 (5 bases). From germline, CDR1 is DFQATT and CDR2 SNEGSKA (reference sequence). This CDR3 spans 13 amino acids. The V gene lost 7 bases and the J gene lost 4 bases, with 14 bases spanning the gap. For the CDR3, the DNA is TGCAGTGTTCTAGACAGTGCGGGAAACACCATATATTTT. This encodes CSVLDSAGNTIYF.

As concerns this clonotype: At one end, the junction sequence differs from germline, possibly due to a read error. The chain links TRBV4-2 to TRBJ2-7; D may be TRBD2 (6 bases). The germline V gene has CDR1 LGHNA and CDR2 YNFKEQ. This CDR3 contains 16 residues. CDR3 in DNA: TGTGCCAGCAGCCAAGCCTCGACTAGATTATCCTTCGAGCAGTACTTC. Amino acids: CASSQASTRLSFEQYF.

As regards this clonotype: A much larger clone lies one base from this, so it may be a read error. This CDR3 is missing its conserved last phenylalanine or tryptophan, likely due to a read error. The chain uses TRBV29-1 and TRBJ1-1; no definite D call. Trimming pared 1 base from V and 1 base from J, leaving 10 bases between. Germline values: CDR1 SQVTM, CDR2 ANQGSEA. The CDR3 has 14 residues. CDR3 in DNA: TGCAGCGTTGAAGTTGCTAGTCAGAACACTGAAGCTTTCTAT. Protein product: CSVEVASQNTEAFY.

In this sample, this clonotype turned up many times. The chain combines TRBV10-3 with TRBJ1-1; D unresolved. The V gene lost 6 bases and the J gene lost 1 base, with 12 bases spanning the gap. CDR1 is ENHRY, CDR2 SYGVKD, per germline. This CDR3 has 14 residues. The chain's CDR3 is CAISDTNSNTEAFF. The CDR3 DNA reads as TGTGCCATCAGCGACACCAACTCGAACACTGAAGCTTTCTTT.

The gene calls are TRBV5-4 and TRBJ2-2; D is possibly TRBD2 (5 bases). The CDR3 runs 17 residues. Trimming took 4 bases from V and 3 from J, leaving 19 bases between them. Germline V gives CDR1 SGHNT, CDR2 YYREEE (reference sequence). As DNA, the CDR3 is TGTGCCAGCAGCGCCGGTCCCCCGGGGAGCTACACCGGGGAGCTGTTTTTT. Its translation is CASSAGPPGSYTGELFF.

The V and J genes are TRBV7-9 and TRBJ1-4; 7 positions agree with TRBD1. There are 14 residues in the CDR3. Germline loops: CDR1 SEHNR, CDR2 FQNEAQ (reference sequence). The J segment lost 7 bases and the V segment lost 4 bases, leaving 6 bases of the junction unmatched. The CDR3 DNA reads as TGTGCCAGCAGCTCCCCAGGGGGTCCTGAAAAACTGTTTTTT. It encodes CASSSPGGPEKLFF.

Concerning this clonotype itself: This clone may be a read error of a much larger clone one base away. In DNA form, the CDR3 reads TGTGCCAGCAGTTACTCGAAAACTGAAGCTTTCTTT. Translated: CASSYSKTEAFF. This chain uses TRBV6-2 or TRBV6-3 with TRBJ1-1, with D hard to call. The CDR3 length is 12 residues. Germline values: CDR1 MNHEY, CDR2 SVGEGT. The V end was cut by 0 bases, the J end by 5 bases, with 4 bases between.

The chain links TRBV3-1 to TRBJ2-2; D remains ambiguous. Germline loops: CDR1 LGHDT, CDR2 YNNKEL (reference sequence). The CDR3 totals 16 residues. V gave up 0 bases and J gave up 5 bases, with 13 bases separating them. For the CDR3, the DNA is TGTGCCAGCAGCCAAGACCGGACGGTGGATACCGGGGAGCTGTTTTTT. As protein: CASSQDRTVDTGELFF.

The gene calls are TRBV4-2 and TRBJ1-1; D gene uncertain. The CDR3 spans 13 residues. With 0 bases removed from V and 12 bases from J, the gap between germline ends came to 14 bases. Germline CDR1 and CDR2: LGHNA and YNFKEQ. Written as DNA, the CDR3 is TGTGCCAGCAGCCAAGAGCGAGGGTACGGGTCTTTCTTT. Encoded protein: CASSQERGYGSFF.

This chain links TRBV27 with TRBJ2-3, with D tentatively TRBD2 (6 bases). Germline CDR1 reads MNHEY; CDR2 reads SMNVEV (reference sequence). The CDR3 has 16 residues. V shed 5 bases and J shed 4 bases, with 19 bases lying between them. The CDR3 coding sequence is TGTGCCAGCAGTGGTAAAGGGAGGTCGTTGGCAGATACGCAGTATTTT. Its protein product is CASSGKGRSLADTQYF.

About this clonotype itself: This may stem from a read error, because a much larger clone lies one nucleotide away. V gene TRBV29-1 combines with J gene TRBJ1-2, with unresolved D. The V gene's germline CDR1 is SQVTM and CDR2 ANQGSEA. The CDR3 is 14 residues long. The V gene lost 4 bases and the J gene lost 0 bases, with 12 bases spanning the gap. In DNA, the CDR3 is TGCAGCGTTGTGGAACAGAGAGCTAACTATGGCTACACCTTC. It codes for CSVVEQRANYGYTF.

The CDR3 coding sequence is TGTGCCACACGGACAGGGAGCGCCACTGAAGCTTTCTTT. It codes for CATRTGSATEAFF. The genes are TRBV10-3 and TRBJ1-1, with 8 bases matching TRBD1. J lost 4 bases, V lost 10 bases, and 8 bases had no gene match. CDR1 ENHRY and CDR2 SYGVKD come from the germline V gene. The length of the CDR3 is 13 residues.

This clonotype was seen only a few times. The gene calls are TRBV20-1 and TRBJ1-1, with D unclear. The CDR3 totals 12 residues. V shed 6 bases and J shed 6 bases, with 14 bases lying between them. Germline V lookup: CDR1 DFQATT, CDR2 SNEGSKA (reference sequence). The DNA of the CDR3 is TGCAGTGCCCAGAAAGAAACCGCTGAAGCTTTCTTT. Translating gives CSAQKETAEAFF.

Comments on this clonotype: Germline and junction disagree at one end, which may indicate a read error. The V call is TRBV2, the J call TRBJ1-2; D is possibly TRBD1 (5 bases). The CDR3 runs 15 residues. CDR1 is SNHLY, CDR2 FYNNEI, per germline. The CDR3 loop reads CASSVPPTVNYDYTF. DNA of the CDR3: TGTGCCAGCAGTGTCCCGCCGACAGTTAACTATGACTACACCTTC. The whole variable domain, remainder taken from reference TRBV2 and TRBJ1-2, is EPEVTQTPSHQVTQMGQEVILRCVPISNHLYFYWYRQILGQKVEFLVSFYNNEISEKSEIFDDQFSVERPDGSNFTLKIRSTKLEDSAMYFCASSVPPTVNYDYTFGSGTRLTVV.

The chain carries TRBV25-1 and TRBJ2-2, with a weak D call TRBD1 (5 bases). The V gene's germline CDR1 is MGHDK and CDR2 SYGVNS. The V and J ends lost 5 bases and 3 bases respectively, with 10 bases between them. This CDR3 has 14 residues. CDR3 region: CASSPGHDTGELFF. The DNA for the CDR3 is TGTGCCAGCAGTCCAGGGCACGACACCGGGGAGCTGTTTTTT.

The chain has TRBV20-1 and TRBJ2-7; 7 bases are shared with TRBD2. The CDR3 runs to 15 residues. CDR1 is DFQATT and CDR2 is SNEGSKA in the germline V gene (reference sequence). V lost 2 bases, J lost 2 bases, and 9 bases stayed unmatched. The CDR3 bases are TGCAGTGCTAGAAAGGTGACGGCGGGAGCCTACGAGCAGTACTTC. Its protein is CSARKVTAGAYEQYF.

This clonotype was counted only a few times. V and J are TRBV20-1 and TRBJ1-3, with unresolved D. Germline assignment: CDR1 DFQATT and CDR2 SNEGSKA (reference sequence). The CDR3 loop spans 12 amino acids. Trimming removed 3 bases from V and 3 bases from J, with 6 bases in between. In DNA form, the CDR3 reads TGCAGTGCTAGGTATCTTGGAAACACCATATATTTT. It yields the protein CSARYLGNTIYF.

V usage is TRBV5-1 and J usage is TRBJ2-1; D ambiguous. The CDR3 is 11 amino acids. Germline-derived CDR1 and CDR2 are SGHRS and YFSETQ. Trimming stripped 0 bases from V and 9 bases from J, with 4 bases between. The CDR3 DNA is TGCGCCAGCAGCTTGGAGGGTGAGCAGTTCTTC. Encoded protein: CASSLEGEQFF.

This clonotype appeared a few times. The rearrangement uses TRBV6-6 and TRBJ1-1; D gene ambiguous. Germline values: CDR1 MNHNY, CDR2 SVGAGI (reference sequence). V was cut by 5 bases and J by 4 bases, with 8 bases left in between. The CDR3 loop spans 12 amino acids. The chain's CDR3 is CASSVVGTEAFF. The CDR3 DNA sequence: TGTGCCAGCAGTGTCGTGGGCACTGAAGCTTTCTTT.

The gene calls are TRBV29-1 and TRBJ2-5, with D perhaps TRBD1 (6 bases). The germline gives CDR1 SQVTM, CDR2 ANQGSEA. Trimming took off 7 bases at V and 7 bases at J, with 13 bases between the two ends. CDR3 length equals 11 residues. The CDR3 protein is CSGYRDVTQYF. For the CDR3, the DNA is TGCAGCGGGTACAGGGATGTGACCCAGTACTTC.

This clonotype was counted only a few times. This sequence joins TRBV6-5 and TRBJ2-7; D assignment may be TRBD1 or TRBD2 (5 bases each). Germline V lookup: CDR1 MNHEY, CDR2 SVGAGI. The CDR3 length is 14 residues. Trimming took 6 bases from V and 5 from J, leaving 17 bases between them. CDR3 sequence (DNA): TGTGCCAGCAGAACTCCGGGACGCGTCGACGAGCAGTACTTC. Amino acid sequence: CASRTPGRVDEQYF.

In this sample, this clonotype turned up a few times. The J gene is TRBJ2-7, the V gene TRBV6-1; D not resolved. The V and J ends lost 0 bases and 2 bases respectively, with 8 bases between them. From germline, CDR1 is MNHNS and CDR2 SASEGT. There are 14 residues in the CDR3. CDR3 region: CASSEALPAYEQYF. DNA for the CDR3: TGTGCCAGCAGTGAAGCCCTACCAGCCTACGAGCAGTACTTC.

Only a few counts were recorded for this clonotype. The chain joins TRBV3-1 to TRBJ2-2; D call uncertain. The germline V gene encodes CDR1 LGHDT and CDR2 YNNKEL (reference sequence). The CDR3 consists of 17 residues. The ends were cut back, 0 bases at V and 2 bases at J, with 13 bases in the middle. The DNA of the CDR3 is TGTGCCAGCAGCCAAGATTTGGCCCCCCCCAACACCGGGGAGCTGTTTTTT. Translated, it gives CASSQDLAPPNTGELFF.

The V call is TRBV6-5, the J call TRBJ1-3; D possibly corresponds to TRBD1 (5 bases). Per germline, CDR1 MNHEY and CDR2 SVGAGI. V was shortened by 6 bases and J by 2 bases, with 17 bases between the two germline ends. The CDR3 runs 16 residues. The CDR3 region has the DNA TGTGCCAGCAGATGGAGAGCTGCGGGGCCTGGAAACACCATATATTTT. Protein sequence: CASRWRAAGPGNTIYF.

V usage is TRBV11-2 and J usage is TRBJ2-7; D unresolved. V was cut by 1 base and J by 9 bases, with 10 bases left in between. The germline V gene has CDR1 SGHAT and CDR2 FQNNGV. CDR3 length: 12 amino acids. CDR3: CASSLVAGGQYF. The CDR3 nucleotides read TGTGCCAGCAGCTTAGTCGCTGGTGGGCAGTACTTC.

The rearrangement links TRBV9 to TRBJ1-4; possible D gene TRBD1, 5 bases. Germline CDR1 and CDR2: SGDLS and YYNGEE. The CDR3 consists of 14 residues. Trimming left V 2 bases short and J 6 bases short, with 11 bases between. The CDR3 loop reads CASSVRDGHEKLFF. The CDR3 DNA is TGTGCCAGCAGCGTCCGGGACGGACATGAAAAACTGTTTTTT.

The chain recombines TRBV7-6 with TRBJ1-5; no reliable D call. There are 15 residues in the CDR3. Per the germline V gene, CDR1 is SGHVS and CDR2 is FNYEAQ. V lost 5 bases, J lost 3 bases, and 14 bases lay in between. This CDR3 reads CASSLVPGFNQPQHF. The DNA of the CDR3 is TGTGCCAGCAGCCTCGTCCCTGGTTTCAATCAGCCCCAGCATTTT.

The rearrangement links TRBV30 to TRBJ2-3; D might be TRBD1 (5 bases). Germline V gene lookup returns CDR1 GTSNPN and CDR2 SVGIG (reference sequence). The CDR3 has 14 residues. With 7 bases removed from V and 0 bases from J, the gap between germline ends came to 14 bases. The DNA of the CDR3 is TGTGCCTACACAACAGGCCTTAGCACAGATACGCAGTATTTT. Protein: CAYTTGLSTDTQYF.

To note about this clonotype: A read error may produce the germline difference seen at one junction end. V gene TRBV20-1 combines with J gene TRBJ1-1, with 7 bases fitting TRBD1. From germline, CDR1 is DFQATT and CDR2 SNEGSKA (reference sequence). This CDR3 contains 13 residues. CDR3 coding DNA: TGCAGTGCTAGGTCAGGGGGGAACAATGAAGCTTTCTTT. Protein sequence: CSARSGGNNEAFF.

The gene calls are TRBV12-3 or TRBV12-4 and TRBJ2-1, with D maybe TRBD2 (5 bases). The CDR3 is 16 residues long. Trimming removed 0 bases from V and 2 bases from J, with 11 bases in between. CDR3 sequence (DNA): TGTGCCAGCAGTTTAGCGGGAGCAGGACCCTACAATGAGCAGTTCTTC. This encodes CASSLAGAGPYNEQFF.